The 2 T cell receptor beta chains below were found in one sample sequenced in a study of blood T cell repertoires in COVID-19. Generated by immunoSEQ multiplex PCR, the TCRdb table keeps only in-frame clones and is missing some. The sample has roughly 120,000 clones; 80% to 90% are singletons. The sequencing input was peripheral blood. All receptors come from a woman aged 55 to 70 with acute or convalescent COVID-19.

The chain joins TRBV19 to TRBJ1-2, with TRBD1 matching 9 bases. In germline, CDR1 is LNHDA, CDR2 SQIVND (reference sequence). The ends lost 6 bases at V and 7 bases at J; junction bases unmatched: 9. The CDR3 has 14 amino acids. This chain's CDR3 is CASRTQDRGGGYTF. As DNA, the CDR3 is TGTGCCAGTAGGACCCAGGACAGGGGTGGTGGCTACACCTTC.

The rearrangement joins TRBV30 to TRBJ1-5, with no clear D. With 3 bases removed from V and 4 bases from J, the gap between germline ends came to 28 bases. Germline assignment: CDR1 GTSNPN and CDR2 SVGIG (reference sequence). The CDR3 runs 19 residues. CDR3 residues: CAWSPSYHRRVRPNQPQHF. The CDR3 DNA reads as TGTGCCTGGAGCCCCTCATACCACCGACGGGTCCGTCCTAATCAGCCCCAGCATTTT.